Each of the 13 T cell receptor beta chains below was sequenced from the same sample in a study of blood T cell repertoires in COVID-19. The data were produced by immunoSEQ multiplex PCR, yet TCRdb's version contains in-frame clones alone and is incomplete. The table shows about 200,000 clones, with approximately 82% occurring only once. Sequencing was performed on peripheral blood. These TCRs come from a human donor with acute or convalescent COVID-19. The donor label of this sample is uncertain.

V usage is TRBV12-3 or TRBV12-4 and J usage is TRBJ1-4; 8 nucleotides line up with TRBD1. This CDR3 spans 13 amino acids. J gave up 1 base and V 11 bases, and 3 bases lay outside the gene matches. The CDR3 protein is CASRGLTNEKLFF. The CDR3 coding sequence is TGTGCCTCCAGGGGGCTAACTAATGAAAAACTGTTTTTT.

The J gene is TRBJ2-5, the V gene TRBV3-1 (or the pseudogene TRBV3-2), with TRBD2 identical over 7 bases. V shed 0 bases, J shed 3 bases, and the junction held 7 bases outside the gene matches. Germline assignment: CDR1 LGHDT and CDR2 YNNKEL (reference sequence). This CDR3 is built from 16 residues. The CDR3 sequence: CASSQEQLARKETQYF. The CDR3 bases are TGTGCCAGCAGCCAAGAGCAACTAGCGAGGAAAGAGACCCAGTACTTC.

This rearrangement joins TRBV6-1 to TRBJ1-5, with TRBD1 matching 7 bases. Germline values: CDR1 MNHNS, CDR2 SASEGT. V shed 2 bases, J shed 6 bases, and the junction held 10 bases outside the gene matches. The CDR3 runs to 16 residues. The CDR3 loop is CASSETVTGYGQPQHF. CDR3 nucleotide sequence: TGTGCCAGCAGTGAAACAGTGACAGGGTACGGTCAGCCCCAGCATTTT.

J is TRBJ2-1 and V is TRBV19; D may be TRBD2 (6 bases). The CDR3 extends over 13 amino acids. Between the trimmed V and J ends, which lost 6 bases and 1 base, there was a span of 7 bases. CDR1 LNHDA and CDR2 SQIVND come from the germline V gene (reference sequence). The DNA of the CDR3 is TGTGCCAGTAGCGGGACTTCCTACAATGAGCAGTTCTTC. Protein product: CASSGTSYNEQFF.

This chain uses TRBV5-1 with TRBJ1-2; tentative D call: TRBD1 (5 bases). Trimming shortened V by 0 bases and J by 4 bases, and 10 bases separated the two germline ends. This CDR3 has 14 residues. From germline, CDR1 is SGHRS and CDR2 YFSETQ. The CDR3 DNA follows: TGCGCCAGCAGCTTGGGGGGCAGTAGCTATGGCTACACCTTC. Encoded protein: CASSLGGSSYGYTF.

With regard to this clone: The sample has other DNA sequences that encode this CDR3 too. The V call is TRBV7-7, the J call TRBJ2-1; 11 nucleotides align to TRBD2. Germline assignment: CDR1 SSHAT and CDR2 FNYEAQ (reference sequence). This CDR3 has 15 residues. Trimming removed 3 bases from V and 4 bases from J; junction bases left unmatched: 2. CDR3 bases: TGTGCCAGCAGCTTGGGGACTAGCGGATACAATGAGCAGTTCTTC. This translates into CASSLGTSGYNEQFF. The entire variable domain, with the rest obtained from reference TRBV7-7 and TRBJ2-1, is as follows: GAGVSQSPRYKVTKRGQDVTLRCDPISSHATLYWYQQALGQGPEFLTYFNYEAQPDKSGLPSDRFSAERPEGSISTLTIQRTEQRDSAMYRCASSLGTSGYNEQFFGPGTRLTVL.

V and J are TRBV6-2 or TRBV6-3 and TRBJ2-2; 7 nucleotides align to TRBD2. The V segment lost 2 bases and the J segment 0 bases; nucleotides outside the gene matches: 6. Germline CDR1 is MNHEY and CDR2 is SVGEGT. The CDR3 has 17 residues. The CDR3 region has the DNA TGTGCCAGCAGTTACCGGGCTAGCGGAGCGAACACCGGGGAGCTGTTTTTT. This encodes CASSYRASGANTGELFF.

This clone was counted a few times. CDR3 in DNA: TGCGCCAGCAGCCCGGAAGGCGGGGTAGGGCAATATCTCTTCTTC. Its translation is CASSPEGGVGQYLFF. The V call is TRBV5-1, the J call TRBJ2-1, with TRBD2 as a possible D gene (6 bases). Per the germline V gene, CDR1 is SGHRS and CDR2 is YFSETQ. Trimming pared 4 bases from V and 16 bases from J, leaving 27 bases between. The CDR3 totals 15 residues.

CDR3 in amino acids: CASSVDRGGQPQHF. CDR3 sequence (DNA): TGTGCCAGCAGTGTCGACAGGGGCGGGCAGCCCCAGCATTTT. The chain recombines TRBV27 with TRBJ1-5; TRBD1 matches at 8 bases. The CDR3 is 14 residues long. CDR1 is MNHEY, CDR2 SMNVEV, per germline (reference sequence). J was trimmed by 7 bases and V by 5 bases; bases with no gene match: 7.

This clone showed up just once. The V call is TRBV6-2 or TRBV6-3, the J call TRBJ2-2, with 11 nucleotides matching TRBD1. CDR1 MNHEY and CDR2 SVGEGT come from the germline V gene. V lost 2 bases, J lost 5 bases, and 4 bases stayed unmatched. There are 16 residues in the CDR3. The CDR3 here is CASSYGTGGGTGELFF. The CDR3 DNA is TGTGCCAGCAGTTACGGGACAGGGGGTGGAACCGGGGAGCTGTTTTTT.

The chain couples TRBV7-9 to TRBJ1-6; no clear D gene. Germline-derived CDR1 and CDR2 are SEHNR and FQNEAQ (reference sequence). CDR3 length: 15 amino acids. Between the trimmed V and J ends, which lost 3 bases and 10 bases, there was a span of 16 bases. The CDR3 bases are TGTGCCAGCAGCTTGCTACCCGGGGATGGCTCACCCCTCCACTTT. It translates to CASSLLPGDGSPLHF.

The chain employs TRBV5-1 and TRBJ1-1; D gene unclear. The CDR3 has 15 amino acids. Germline-derived CDR1 and CDR2 are SGHRS and YFSETQ. V was shortened by 5 bases and J by 1 base, with 15 bases between the two germline ends. The CDR3 coding sequence is TGCGCCAGCAGGGAGGGATCGGCGGCGAACACTGAAGCTTTCTTT. It codes for CASREGSAANTEAFF.

The genes are TRBV7-2 and TRBJ2-1; D is perhaps TRBD2 (6 bases). Germline V gene sequence: CDR1 SGHTA, CDR2 FQGNSA. V shed 5 bases and J shed 6 bases, with 14 bases lying between them. The CDR3 runs 14 residues. CDR3 amino acids: CASSVMPSVNEQFF. CDR3 sequence (DNA): TGTGCCAGCAGCGTAATGCCTAGCGTCAATGAGCAGTTCTTC.